This TCR beta chain was observed in a study of blood T cell repertoires in COVID-19. Turning to the study itself: Sites in the United States, Italy and Spain provided acute and convalescent COVID-19 samples.

CDR1 is MNHEY, CDR2 SVGAGI, per germline. The CDR3 sequence is 14 residues long. The V segment lost 6 bases and the J segment 5 bases; nucleotides outside the gene matches: 4. Data came from immunoSEQ multiplex PCR; TCRdb stores just in-frame clones and leaves some out. Seen here are some 490,000 clones, less than 90% observed once, and the top ten hold approximately 8%. This receptor was taken from an older woman who had recovered from COVID-19. The specimen was PBMCs or T cells enriched from blood (not recorded which). The rearrangement uses TRBV6-5 and TRBJ1-6, with TRBD1 matching over 7 bases. The CDR3 bases are TGTGCCAGCAGATGGGACAGACATAATTCACCCCTCCACTTT. It specifies CASRWDRHNSPLHF.